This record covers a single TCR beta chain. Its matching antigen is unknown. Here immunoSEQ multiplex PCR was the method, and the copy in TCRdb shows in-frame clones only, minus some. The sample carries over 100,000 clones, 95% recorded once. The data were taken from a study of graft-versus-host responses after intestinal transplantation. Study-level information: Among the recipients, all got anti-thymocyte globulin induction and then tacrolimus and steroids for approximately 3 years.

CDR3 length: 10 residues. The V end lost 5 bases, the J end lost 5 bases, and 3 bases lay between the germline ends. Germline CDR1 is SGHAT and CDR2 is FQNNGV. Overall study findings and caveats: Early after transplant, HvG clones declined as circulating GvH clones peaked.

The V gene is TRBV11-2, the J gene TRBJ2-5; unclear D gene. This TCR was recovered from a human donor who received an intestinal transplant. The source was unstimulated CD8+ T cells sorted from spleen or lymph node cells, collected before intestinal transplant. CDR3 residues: CASSGETQYF. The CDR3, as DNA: TGTGCCAGCAGCGGGGAGACCCAGTACTTC.